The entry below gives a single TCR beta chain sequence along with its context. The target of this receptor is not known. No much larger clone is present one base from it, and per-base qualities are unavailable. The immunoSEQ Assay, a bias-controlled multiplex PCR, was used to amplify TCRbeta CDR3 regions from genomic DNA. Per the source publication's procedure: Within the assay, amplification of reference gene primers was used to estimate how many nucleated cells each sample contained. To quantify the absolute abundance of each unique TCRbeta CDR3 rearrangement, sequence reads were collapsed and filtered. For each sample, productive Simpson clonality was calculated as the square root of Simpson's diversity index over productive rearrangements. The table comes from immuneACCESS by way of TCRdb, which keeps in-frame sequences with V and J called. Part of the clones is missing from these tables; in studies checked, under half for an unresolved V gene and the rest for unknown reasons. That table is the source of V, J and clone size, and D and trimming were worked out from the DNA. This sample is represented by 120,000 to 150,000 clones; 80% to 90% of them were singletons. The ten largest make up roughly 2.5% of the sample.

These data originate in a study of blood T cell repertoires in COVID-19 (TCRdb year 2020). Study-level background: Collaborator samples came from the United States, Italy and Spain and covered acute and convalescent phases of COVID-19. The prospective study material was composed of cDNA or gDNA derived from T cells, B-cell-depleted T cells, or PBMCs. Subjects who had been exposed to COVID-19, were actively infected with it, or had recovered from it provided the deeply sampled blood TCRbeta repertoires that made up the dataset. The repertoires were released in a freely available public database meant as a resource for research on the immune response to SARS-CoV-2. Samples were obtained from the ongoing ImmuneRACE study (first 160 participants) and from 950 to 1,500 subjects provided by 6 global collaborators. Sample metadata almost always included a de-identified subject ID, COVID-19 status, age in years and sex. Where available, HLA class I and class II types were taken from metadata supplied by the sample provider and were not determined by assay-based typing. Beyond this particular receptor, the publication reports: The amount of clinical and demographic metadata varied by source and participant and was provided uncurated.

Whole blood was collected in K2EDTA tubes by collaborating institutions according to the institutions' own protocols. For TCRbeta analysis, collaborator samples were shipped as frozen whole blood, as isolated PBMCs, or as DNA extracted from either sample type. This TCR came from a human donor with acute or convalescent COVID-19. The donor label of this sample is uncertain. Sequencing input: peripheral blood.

CDR3 loop: CASSPSQGDETQYF. The sequence in DNA is TGTGCCAGCTCACCAAGTCAGGGGGACGAGACCCAGTACTTC. The chain uses TRBV18 and TRBJ2-5, with 7 bases in between that match TRBD1. The V end gives up 2 bases and the J end 5 bases, leaving 5 bases in the junction not matched to a gene. Reading the germline V gene gives CDR1 KGHSH and CDR2 LQKENI. The CDR3 numbers 14 residues from cysteine through phenylalanine. The read is trimmed to its CDR3 DNA, 42 bases read in frame from base 1.